This T cell receptor beta chain was captured by sequencing in a study of regulatory T cells in long-lasting Graves disease. The V and J ends lost 6 bases and 3 bases, in that order; junction bases with no gene match: 5. This CDR3 has 14 amino acids. Germline CDR1 LGHDT, CDR2 YNNKEL (reference sequence). In building TCR beta libraries, iRepertoire HTBI primers were used together with Arm-PCR of CDR3 regions. TCRdb fed the multiplex PCR reads into MiXCR, producing one record per CDR3 protein. The sample lists almost 450,000 distinct CDR3 sequences; roughly 17% were seen once. This clonotype was seen at least ten times. Time point in this sample: newly diagnosed GD, antithyroid drugs for less than 3 months. After RNA was extracted from PBMCs, the TCR library was made from it. The peripheral blood volume drawn was 8 to 9.5 milliliters, and it was collected into EDTA tubes. The data also belong to a second study, concerning T cells in Graves' hyperthyroidism and ophthalmopathy.

The chain links TRBV3-1 to TRBJ2-7, with 10 nucleotides matching TRBD2. The input for sequencing was peripheral blood mononuclear cells (PBMCs), taken at new diagnosis, from a patient treated with antithyroid drugs. The source is a woman aged 25-40 years with Graves disease. The CDR3 region has the DNA TGTGCCAGCAGTATAGCGGGAGGACACTACGAGCAGTACTTC. This encodes CASSIAGGHYEQYF.